This TCR beta chain was retrieved from a study of blood T cell repertoires in COVID-19. Study-wide context: The origin of the acute and convalescent COVID-19 samples was the United States, Italy and Spain. From T cells, B-cell-depleted T cells, or PBMCs came the material, which was cDNA or gDNA.

Participant ages covered roughly 18 to 89 years across about two dozen US areas. Some clones are missing from TCRdb's copy, which holds only in-frame ones; the method was immunoSEQ multiplex PCR. Of approximately 250,000 clones listed, about 87% are singletons. The V gene lost 7 bases and the J gene lost 4 bases, with 12 bases spanning the gap. Germline CDR1 reads MDHEN; CDR2 reads SYDVKM. This CDR3 comprises 13 residues. Sample: PBMCs or T cells enriched from blood (not recorded which). The chain recombines TRBV28 with TRBJ2-3; perhaps TRBD1 as D (5 bases). The receptor's source is a woman aged 25 to 39 with acute COVID-19. Written as DNA, the CDR3 is TGTGCCAGCACCAGGGCTGGTGCAGATACGCAGTATTTT. It encodes CASTRAGADTQYF.